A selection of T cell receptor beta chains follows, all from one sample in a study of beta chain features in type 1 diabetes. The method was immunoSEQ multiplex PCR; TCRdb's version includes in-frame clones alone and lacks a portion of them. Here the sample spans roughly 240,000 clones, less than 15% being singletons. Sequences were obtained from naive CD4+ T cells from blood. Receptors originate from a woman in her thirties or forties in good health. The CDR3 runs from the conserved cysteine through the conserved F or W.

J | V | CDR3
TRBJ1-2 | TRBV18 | CASSLVDRTGYTF
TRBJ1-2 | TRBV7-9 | CASSLVFPESNYGYTF
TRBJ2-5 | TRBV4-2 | CASSQEGAARETQYF
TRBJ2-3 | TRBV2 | CASSARAGATDTQYF
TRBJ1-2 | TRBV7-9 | CASSPHGQVDGYTF
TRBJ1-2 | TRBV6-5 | CASSSVRTGRLNGYTF
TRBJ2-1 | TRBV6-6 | CASSLQGVEQFF
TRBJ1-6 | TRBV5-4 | CASSAAGIYNSPLHF
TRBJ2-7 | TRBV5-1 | CASSPGFEGEQYF
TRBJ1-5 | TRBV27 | CASSGGWSGNQPQHF
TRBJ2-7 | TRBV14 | CASSPLAGPYEQYF
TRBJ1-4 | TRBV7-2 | CASRAPTNEKLFF
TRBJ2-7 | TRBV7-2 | CASSPSTGGKGEQYF
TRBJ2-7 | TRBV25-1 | CASSNSLAALEQYF
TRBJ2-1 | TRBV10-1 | CASSDPTSGSYNEQFF
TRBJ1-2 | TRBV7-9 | CASSPSDRVDGYTF
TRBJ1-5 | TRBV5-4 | CASSLGGERQPQHF
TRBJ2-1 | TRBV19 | CASSDPGQLPYNEQFF
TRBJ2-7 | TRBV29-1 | CSVTRQGRYEQYF
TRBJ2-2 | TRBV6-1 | CASSGRPGHRVGELFF
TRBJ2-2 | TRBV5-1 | CASSLDRGRTGELFF
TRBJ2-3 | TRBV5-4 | CASSSRLGTDTQYF
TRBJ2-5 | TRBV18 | CASSPRDSQETQYF
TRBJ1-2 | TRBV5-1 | CASSLVAGDYTF
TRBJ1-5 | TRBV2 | CASSAGPGVNQPQHF
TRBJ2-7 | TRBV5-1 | CASSDNTYEQYF
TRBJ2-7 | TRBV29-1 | CSVETASYEQYF
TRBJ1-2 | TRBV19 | CASGPGTGVGGYTF
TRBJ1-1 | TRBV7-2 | CASSAWTGAGTEAFF
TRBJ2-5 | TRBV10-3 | CAIQYQETQYF
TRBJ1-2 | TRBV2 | CASSEETYRAGGENGYTF
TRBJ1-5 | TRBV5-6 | CASSFVGRQPQHF
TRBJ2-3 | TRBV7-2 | CASSLAGGPTDTQYF
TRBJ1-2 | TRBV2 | CASSPGRVTAYGYTF
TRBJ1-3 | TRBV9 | CASSVGQGSGNTIYF
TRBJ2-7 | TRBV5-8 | CASSSTGGAYEQYF
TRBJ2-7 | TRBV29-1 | CSVYRRDRESYEQYF